This T cell receptor (beta chain) was retrieved from a study of blood T cell repertoires in COVID-19. Study-wide context: Italy, Spain and the United States were the sources of the convalescent and acute COVID-19 samples. The cDNA or gDNA used as material had been derived from T cells, B-cell-depleted T cells, or PBMCs.

Trimming took 5 bases from V and 1 from J; bases not matched to a gene: 4. The germline V gene has CDR1 LNHDA and CDR2 SQIVND (reference sequence). This CDR3 has 15 residues. This clone has ten or more counts. Per the study methods: Quantification of nucleated cells was approximated via reference gene primer amplification. This table comes from immunoSEQ multiplex PCR, and its TCRdb copy is limited to in-frame clones, with some not included. V, J and clone size are taken as reported in that table, and D and trimming were inferred from the DNA itself. This sample yields fewer than 250,000 clones, of which 92% are seen a single time; more than 0.65% belongs to the top ten. Enrolment of Seattle patients took place during active infection, and they were followed longitudinally.

Sequencing input: peripheral blood. This receptor was obtained from a man aged 25 to 40 with COVID-19, enrolled during active disease. This chain uses TRBV19 with TRBJ2-5; 10 positions match TRBD2. The CDR3 DNA reads as TGTGCCAGTAGTGATCGACTAGCGGGCCAAGAGACCCAGTACTTC. This encodes CASSDRLAGQETQYF. Full variable domain (missing parts from reference TRBV19 and TRBJ2-5): DGGITQSPKYLFRKEGQNVTLSCEQNLNHDAMYWYRQDPGQGLRLIYYSQIVNDFQKGDIAEGYSVSREKKESFPLTVTSAQKNPTAFYLCASSDRLAGQETQYFGPGTRLLVL.